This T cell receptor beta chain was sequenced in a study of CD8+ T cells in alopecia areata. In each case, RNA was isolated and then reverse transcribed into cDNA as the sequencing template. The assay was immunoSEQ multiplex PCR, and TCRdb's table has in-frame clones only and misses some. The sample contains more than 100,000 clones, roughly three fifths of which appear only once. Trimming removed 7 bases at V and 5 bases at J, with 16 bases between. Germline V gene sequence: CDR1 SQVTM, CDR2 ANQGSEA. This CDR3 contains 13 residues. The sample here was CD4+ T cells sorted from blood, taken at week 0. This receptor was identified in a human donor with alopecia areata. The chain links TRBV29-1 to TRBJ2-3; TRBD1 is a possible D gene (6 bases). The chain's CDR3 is CSERRGSGDTQYF. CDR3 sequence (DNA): TGCAGCGAACGCAGGGGTTCAGGAGATACGCAGTATTTT.